This T cell receptor beta chain was observed in a study of blood T cells in healthy people across ages. Study results and caveats: Comparison with aged donors showed that long-lived donors had more naive CD4+ cells and higher diversity. Estimates drawn from one million T cells were deemed to understate diversity.

Using a J-beta primer mix together with a sample-barcoded 5' primer, a second PCR was run for roughly 7 to 11 cycles. One entry per CDR3 protein, called by TCRdb with MiXCR from the 5' RACE reads. This repertoire shows about 640,000 distinct CDR3 sequences, approximately 30% found once; its top ten account for approximately 15%. Healthy Caucasian individuals from Russia aged about 6 to 100 served as donors. The CDR3 runs 13 residues. CDR1 and CDR2 (germline): SGHRS, YFSETQ. Trimming shortened V by 1 base and J by 11 bases, and 15 bases separated the two germline ends. Comments on this clonotype: The antigen is not known.

This sequence originates from an elderly woman in good health. The rearrangement uses TRBV5-1 and TRBJ2-5; D call uncertain. The specimen sequenced was blood. CDR3 sequence reads: CASSLTSYNEQYF. The CDR3 nucleotides are TGCGCCAGCAGCTTGACCTCGTACAATGAGCAGTACTTC. Using reference TRBV5-1 and TRBJ2-5 for the parts outside the CDR3, the full variable domain is KAGVTQTPRYLIKTRGQQVTLSCSPISGHRSVSWYQQTPGQGLQFLFEYFSETQRNKGNFPGRFSGRQFSNSRSEMNVSTLELGDSALYLCASSLTSYNEQYFGPGTRLLVL.